Shown below are 8 T cell receptor beta chains from a single sample sequenced in a study of Ad26.COV2.S vaccination and SARS-CoV-2 variants. Using immunoSEQ multiplex PCR, the repertoire was profiled, and TCRdb retains in-frame clones only, with some absent. This sample carries around 500,000 clones, 80% to 90% of them seen once, and the ten largest clones take around 1.8%. Treatment defined: roughly 20 received Ad26.COV2.S at low or high dose, single or two shots; a few received placebo; per-sample allocation not given. Day 63 after the first injection of vaccine or placebo was the sampling time. Sequencing was performed on peripheral blood, taken in a trial of Ad26.COV2.S vaccine versus placebo. These receptor sequences come from a person between 18 and 65 years old who received the Ad26.COV2.S COVID-19 vaccine or a placebo.

The chain combines TRBV2 with TRBJ2-4; TRBD2 aligns across 9 bases. The CDR3 consists of 17 residues. V trimming: 7 bases; J trimming: 3 bases; junction bases outside the gene matches: 13. CDR1 and CDR2 (germline): SNHLY, FYNNEI. CDR3 region: CASKGSGRTQVKNIQYF. The DNA of the CDR3 is TGTGCCAGCAAAGGTAGCGGGAGAACTCAGGTCAAAAACATTCAGTACTTC. Based on the CDR3 plus reference TRBV2 and TRBJ2-4, the full variable domain is EPEVTQTPSHQVTQMGQEVILRCVPISNHLYFYWYRQILGQKVEFLVSFYNNEISEKSEIFDDQFSVERPDGSNFTLKIRSTKLEDSAMYFCASKGSGRTQVKNIQYFGAGTRLSVL.

J is TRBJ2-7 and V is TRBV3-1 (or the pseudogene TRBV3-2), with 11 bases lining up with TRBD2. Germline assignment: CDR1 LGHDT and CDR2 YNNKEL (reference sequence). The CDR3 length is 19 residues. The V and J ends lost 0 bases and 6 bases, in that order; junction bases with no gene match: 16. The DNA of the CDR3 is TGTGCCAGCAGCCAAGAACACCTGTTTGTAGCGGGAGGGCCCGGCGAGCAGTACTTC. This gives the protein CASSQEHLFVAGGPGEQYF.

The V call is TRBV18, the J call TRBJ2-5, with TRBD2 matching over 8 bases. The V gene end was trimmed by 6 bases and the J gene end by 5 bases; junction bases not matched to a gene: 8. The CDR3 is 14 residues long. CDR1 is KGHSH and CDR2 is LQKENI in the germline V gene. CDR3 nucleotides: TGTGCCAGCTCCCCCGGGGGACTAGATGAGACCCAGTACTTC. Translating gives CASSPGGLDETQYF.

The J gene is TRBJ2-7, the V gene TRBV28; D possibly corresponds to TRBD1 (5 bases). V was pared by 6 bases and J by 3 bases, with 21 bases between. From germline, CDR1 is MDHEN and CDR2 SYDVKM. The CDR3 spans 16 residues. Written as DNA, the CDR3 is TGTGCCAGCAGCACTAAACGGTCGGCAGGGCACTACGAGCAGTACTTC. This sequence encodes CASSTKRSAGHYEQYF. Full variable domain (rest looked up from reference TRBV28 and TRBJ2-7): DVKVTQSSRYLVKRTGEKVFLECVQDMDHENMFWYRQDPGLGLRLIYFSYDVKMKEKGDIPEGYSVSREKKERFSLILESASTNQTSMYLCASSTKRSAGHYEQYFGPGTRLTVT.

This clone was counted many times. The same CDR3 can be traced to other DNA sequences in this sample. V gene TRBV7-2 combines with J gene TRBJ1-3; D gene unclear. Trimming pared 5 bases from V and 0 bases from J, leaving 8 bases between. The V gene's germline CDR1 is SGHTA and CDR2 FQGNSA. This CDR3 contains 14 residues. The CDR3 bases are TGTGCCAGCAGCCCGGGGAACTCTGGAAACACCATATATTTT. Protein: CASSPGNSGNTIYF.

This clone was observed a few times. The V and J genes are TRBV4-2 and TRBJ1-4; 9 bases agree with TRBD1. CDR1 and CDR2 from the germline V gene are LGHNA and YNFKEQ. The CDR3 loop spans 15 amino acids. V trimming: 5 bases; J trimming: 7 bases; junction bases outside the gene matches: 8. CDR3 sequence reads: CASSSLWDRAEKLFF. CDR3 in DNA: TGTGCCAGCAGCTCACTTTGGGACAGGGCTGAAAAACTGTTTTTT.

V and J are TRBV29-1 and TRBJ2-2; 10 bases map to TRBD2. CDR3 length: 17 amino acids. Germline CDR1 SQVTM, CDR2 ANQGSEA. V lost 4 bases and J lost 0; bases outside the gene matches: 8. As DNA, the CDR3 is TGCAGCGTTGTGGTGACTAGCGGGCTCGCGAACACCGGGGAGCTGTTTTTT. It specifies CSVVVTSGLANTGELFF.

The chain joins TRBV27 to TRBJ2-3; D is unresolved. The CDR3 extends over 13 amino acids. Germline CDR1 and CDR2: MNHEY and SMNVEV (reference sequence). V was clipped by 3 bases and J by 4 bases, with 8 bases between them. The CDR3 reads CASSFSFADTQYF. Here the CDR3 DNA reads TGTGCCAGCAGTTTTTCGTTCGCAGATACGCAGTATTTT.